This T cell receptor beta chain came from a study of cytomegalovirus exposure and HLA in healthy donors. Whole-study findings and limits: In a later analysis, first-cohort TCR clusters were found to tend to co-occur in the 100 to 150 validation repertoires. The study labeled 164 TCR beta chains cytomegalovirus-associated.

This CDR3 spans 13 amino acids. Losses at the gene ends were 2 bases for V and 10 bases for J; bases not matched to a gene: 6. CDR1 SGHNT and CDR2 YYREEE come from the germline V gene (reference sequence). Comment on this clone: Its target is unknown.

Data came from immunoSEQ multiplex PCR; TCRdb stores just in-frame clones and leaves some out. The table shows about 150,000 clones, with approximately 90% occurring only once. The chain is built from TRBV5-4 and TRBJ1-1, with 9 nucleotides matching TRBD1. The TCR originated in a man aged 18 to 29 in good health and CMV-seronegative. The sample taken for sequencing was PBMCs. For the CDR3, the DNA is TGTGCCAGCAGCTTACAGGGGGCAACCGGAGCTTTCTTT. It encodes CASSLQGATGAFF.